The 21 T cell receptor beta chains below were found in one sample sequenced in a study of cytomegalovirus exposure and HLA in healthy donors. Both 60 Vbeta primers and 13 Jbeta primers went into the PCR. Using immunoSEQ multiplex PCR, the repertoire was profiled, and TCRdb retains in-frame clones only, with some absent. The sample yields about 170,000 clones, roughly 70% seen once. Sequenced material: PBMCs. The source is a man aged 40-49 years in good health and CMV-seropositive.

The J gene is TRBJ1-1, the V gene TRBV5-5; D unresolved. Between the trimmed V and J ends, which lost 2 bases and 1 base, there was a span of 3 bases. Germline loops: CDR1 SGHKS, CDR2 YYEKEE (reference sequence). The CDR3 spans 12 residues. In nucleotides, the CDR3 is TGTGCCAGCAGCTTCGGGAACACTGAAGCTTTCTTT. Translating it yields CASSFGNTEAFF.

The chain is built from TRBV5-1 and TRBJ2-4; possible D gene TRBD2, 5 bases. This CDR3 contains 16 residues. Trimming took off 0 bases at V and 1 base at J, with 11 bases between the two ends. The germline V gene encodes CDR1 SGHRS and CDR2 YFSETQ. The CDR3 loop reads CASSLVQPGAKNIQYF. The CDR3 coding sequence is TGCGCCAGCAGCTTGGTCCAACCGGGGGCCAAAAACATTCAGTACTTC. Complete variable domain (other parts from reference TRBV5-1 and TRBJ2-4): KAGVTQTPRYLIKTRGQQVTLSCSPISGHRSVSWYQQTPGQGLQFLFEYFSETQRNKGNFPGRFSGRQFSNSRSEMNVSTLELGDSALYLCASSLVQPGAKNIQYFGAGTRLSVL.

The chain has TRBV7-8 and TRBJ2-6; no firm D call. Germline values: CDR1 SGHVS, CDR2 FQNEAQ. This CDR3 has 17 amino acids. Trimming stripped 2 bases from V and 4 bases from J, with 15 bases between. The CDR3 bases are TGTGCCAGCAGCTTAACGAGGTTACTCGGGGGGGCCAACGTCCTGACTTTC. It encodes CASSLTRLLGGANVLTF.

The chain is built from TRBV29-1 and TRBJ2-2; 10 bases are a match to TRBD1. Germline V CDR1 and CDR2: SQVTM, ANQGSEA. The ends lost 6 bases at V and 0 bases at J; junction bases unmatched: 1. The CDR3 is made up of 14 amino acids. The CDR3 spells CSVGQGTNTGELFF. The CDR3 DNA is TGCAGCGTGGGACAGGGGACGAACACCGGGGAGCTGTTTTTT.

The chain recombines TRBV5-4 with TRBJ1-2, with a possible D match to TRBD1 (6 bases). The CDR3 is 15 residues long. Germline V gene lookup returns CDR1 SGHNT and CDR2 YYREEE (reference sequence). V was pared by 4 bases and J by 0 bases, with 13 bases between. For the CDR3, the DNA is TGTGCCAGCAGCCGACTCGGACAGACTAACTATGGCTACACCTTC. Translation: CASSRLGQTNYGYTF.

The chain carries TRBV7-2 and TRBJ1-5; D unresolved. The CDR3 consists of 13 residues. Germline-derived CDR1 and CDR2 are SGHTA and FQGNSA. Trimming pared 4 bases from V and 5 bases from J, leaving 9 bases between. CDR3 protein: CASSWTADQPQHF. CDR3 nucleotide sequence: TGTGCCAGCAGCTGGACTGCGGATCAGCCCCAGCATTTT.

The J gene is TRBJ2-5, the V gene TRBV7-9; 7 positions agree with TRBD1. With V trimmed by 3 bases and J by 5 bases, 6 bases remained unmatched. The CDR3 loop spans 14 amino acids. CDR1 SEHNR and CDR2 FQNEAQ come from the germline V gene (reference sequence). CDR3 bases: TGTGCCAGCAGCTTCAGACAGGGCAGGGAGACCCAGTACTTC. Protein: CASSFRQGRETQYF.

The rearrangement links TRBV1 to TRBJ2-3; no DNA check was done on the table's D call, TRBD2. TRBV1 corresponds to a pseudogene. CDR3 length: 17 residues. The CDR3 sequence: CTSSLGLPFSGTDTQYF. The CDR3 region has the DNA TGCACCAGCAGCCTTGGACTGCCCTTTTCGGGCACAGATACGCAGTATTTT.

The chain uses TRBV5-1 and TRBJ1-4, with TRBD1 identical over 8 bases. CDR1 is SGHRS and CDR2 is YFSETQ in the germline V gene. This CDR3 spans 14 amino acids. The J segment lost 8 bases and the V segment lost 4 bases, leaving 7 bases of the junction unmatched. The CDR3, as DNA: TGCGCCAGCAGCCCGGGACAGGTTGACGAAAAACTGTTTTTT. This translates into CASSPGQVDEKLFF. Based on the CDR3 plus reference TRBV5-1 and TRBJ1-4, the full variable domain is KAGVTQTPRYLIKTRGQQVTLSCSPISGHRSVSWYQQTPGQGLQFLFEYFSETQRNKGNFPGRFSGRQFSNSRSEMNVSTLELGDSALYLCASSPGQVDEKLFFGSGTQLSVL.

CDR3: CASSVVPSGGGSSYNEQFF. CDR3 coding DNA: TGTGCCAGCAGCGTAGTCCCTAGCGGGGGGGGTAGCTCCTACAATGAGCAGTTCTTC. V is TRBV9 and J is TRBJ2-1, with 12 bases lining up with TRBD2. CDR1 is SGDLS and CDR2 is YYNGEE in the germline V gene. The junction had 7 bases not matched to a gene; V was cut back by 0 bases and J by 0 bases. CDR3 length equals 19 residues. The full variable domain, its missing parts supplied by reference TRBV9 and TRBJ2-1, is DSGVTQTPKHLITATGQRVTLRCSPRSGDLSVYWYQQSLDQGLQFLIQYYNGEERAKGNILERFSAQQFPDLHSELNLSSLELGDSALYFCASSVVPSGGGSSYNEQFFGPGTRLTVL.

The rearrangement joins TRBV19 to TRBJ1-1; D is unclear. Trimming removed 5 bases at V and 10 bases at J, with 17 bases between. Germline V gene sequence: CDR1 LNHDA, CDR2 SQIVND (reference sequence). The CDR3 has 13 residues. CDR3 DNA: TGTGCCAGTAGTCCCGGGGAGGGTTTCGGAGCTTTCTTT. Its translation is CASSPGEGFGAFF. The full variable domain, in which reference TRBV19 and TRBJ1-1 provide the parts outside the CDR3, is DGGITQSPKYLFRKEGQNVTLSCEQNLNHDAMYWYRQDPGQGLRLIYYSQIVNDFQKGDIAEGYSVSREKKESFPLTVTSAQKNPTAFYLCASSPGEGFGAFFGQGTRLTVV.

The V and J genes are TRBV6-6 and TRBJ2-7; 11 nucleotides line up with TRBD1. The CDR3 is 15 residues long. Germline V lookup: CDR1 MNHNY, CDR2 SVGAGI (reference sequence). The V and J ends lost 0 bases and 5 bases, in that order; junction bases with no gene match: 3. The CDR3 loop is CASSYSRTGGDEQYF. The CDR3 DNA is TGTGCCAGCAGTTACTCCAGGACAGGGGGCGACGAGCAGTACTTC.

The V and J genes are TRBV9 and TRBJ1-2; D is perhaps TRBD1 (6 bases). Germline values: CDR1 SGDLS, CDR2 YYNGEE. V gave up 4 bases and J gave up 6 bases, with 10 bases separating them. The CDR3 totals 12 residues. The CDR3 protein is CASSSNRDGYTF. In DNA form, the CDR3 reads TGTGCCAGCAGCTCGAACAGGGATGGCTACACCTTC.

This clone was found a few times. CDR3 loop: CASSFTGTSPYNEQFF. In DNA form, the CDR3 reads TGCGCCAGCAGCTTTACCGGGACTAGCCCTTACAATGAGCAGTTCTTC. The chain recombines TRBV5-1 with TRBJ2-1, with TRBD2 identical over 9 bases. V shed 2 bases and J 4 bases; nucleotides not matched to a gene: 7. The CDR3 consists of 16 residues. In germline, CDR1 is SGHRS, CDR2 YFSETQ.

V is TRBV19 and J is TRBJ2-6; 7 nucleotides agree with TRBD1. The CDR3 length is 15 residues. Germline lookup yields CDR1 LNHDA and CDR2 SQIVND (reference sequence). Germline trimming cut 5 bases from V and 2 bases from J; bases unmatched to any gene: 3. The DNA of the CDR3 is TGTGCCAGTAGTGTACAGGGGCCTGGGGCCAACGTCCTGACTTTC. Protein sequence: CASSVQGPGANVLTF.

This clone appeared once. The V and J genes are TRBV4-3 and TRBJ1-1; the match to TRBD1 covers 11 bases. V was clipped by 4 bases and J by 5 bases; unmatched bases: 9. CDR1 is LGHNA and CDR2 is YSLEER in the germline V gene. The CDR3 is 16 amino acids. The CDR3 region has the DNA TGCGCCAGCAGCCCGGACAGGGGGCCAGATAAGACTGAAGCTTTCTTT. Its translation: CASSPDRGPDKTEAFF.

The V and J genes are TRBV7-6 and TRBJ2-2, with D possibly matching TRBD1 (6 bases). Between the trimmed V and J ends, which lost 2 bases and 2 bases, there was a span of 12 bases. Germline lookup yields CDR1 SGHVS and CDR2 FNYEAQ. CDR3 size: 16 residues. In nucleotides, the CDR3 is TGTGCCAGCAGCTTATCCCAGGGGTCAAACACCGGGGAGCTGTTTTTT. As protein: CASSLSQGSNTGELFF.

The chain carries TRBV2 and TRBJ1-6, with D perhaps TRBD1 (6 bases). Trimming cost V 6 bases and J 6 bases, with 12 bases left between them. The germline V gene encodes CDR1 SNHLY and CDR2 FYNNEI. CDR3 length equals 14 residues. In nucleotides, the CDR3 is TGTGCCAGCAGAGCTACAGGGTTTAATTCACCCCTCCACTTT. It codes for CASRATGFNSPLHF.

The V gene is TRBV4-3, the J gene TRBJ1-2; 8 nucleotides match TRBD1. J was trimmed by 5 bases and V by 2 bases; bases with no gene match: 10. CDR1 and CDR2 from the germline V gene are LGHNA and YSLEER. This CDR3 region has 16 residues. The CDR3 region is CASSQRFGTGFYGYTF. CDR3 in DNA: TGCGCCAGCAGCCAAAGATTTGGGACAGGTTTTTATGGCTACACCTTC.

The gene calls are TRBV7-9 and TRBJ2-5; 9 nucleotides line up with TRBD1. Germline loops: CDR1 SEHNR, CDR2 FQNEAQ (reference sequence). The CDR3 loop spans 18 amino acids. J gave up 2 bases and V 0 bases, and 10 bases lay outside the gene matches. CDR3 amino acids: CASSLASGQGTRQETQYF. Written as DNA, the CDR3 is TGTGCCAGCAGCTTAGCGTCGGGACAGGGCACCCGACAAGAGACCCAGTACTTC.

This CDR3 is CASTFGRGPSSYNSPLHF. In DNA, the CDR3 is TGTGCCAGCACTTTTGGCAGGGGTCCGAGCTCCTATAATTCACCCCTCCACTTT. V is TRBV27 and J is TRBJ1-6, with D perhaps TRBD1 (6 bases). This CDR3 spans 18 amino acids. Trimming stripped 7 bases from V and 0 bases from J, with 19 bases between. CDR1 is MNHEY and CDR2 is SMNVEV in the germline V gene (reference sequence).